This note documents a single T cell receptor beta chain sequence. The CDR3 is 14 amino acids. V was trimmed by 8 bases and J by 0 bases, leaving 12 bases between them. The germline gives CDR1 MNHEY, CDR2 SMNVEV (reference sequence). TCRdb recomputed calls from the 5' RACE reads with MiXCR, one row per CDR3 protein. The table lists 200,000 to 250,000 distinct CDR3 sequences, roughly 7.5% of them singletons, with approximately 5.4% in the top ten. The data were taken from a study of identical twins. The sample was also linked to a second study, of yellow fever vaccine responses in identical twins.

This TCR came from a woman younger than 30 in good health. Sequencing input: CD8+ T cells sorted from blood. The V gene is TRBV27, the J gene TRBJ2-3, with D perhaps given as TRBD1 or TRBD2 (6 bases each). For the CDR3, the DNA is TGTGCCAGCGGCAGGGGAGGAAGCACAGATACGCAGTATTTT. It yields the protein CASGRGGSTDTQYF.